Listed below are T cell receptor beta chains from one sample, sequenced in a study of blood T cell repertoires in COVID-19. TCRdb's copy holds only in-frame clones and misses some; the assay was immunoSEQ multiplex PCR. Of around 28,000 clones listed, roughly 90% are singletons. The sequenced material came from peripheral blood. Receptor source: a human donor in a cohort sampled during active COVID-19. Both conserved end residues are trimmed from each CDR3. The order of the fields is J gene, clone size, D gene, V gene, CDR3 protein. A D gene is named only where the DNA matches it firmly. Clone size is not always given. Where it is, it says once, few, many or a class for expanded clones.

TRBJ2-5 | NA | NA | TRBV7-2 | ASSLNKGSQETQY
TRBJ1-1 | NA | TRBD1 | TRBV7-3 | ASSLGRDREAF
TRBJ1-6 | once | TRBD1 | TRBV7-8 | ASRPGTGGSPLH
TRBJ1-2 | NA | NA | TRBV2 | ASNWAPHYGYT
TRBJ2-3 | NA | TRBD2 | TRBV5-1 | ASSPGLAGATDTQY
TRBJ2-3 | NA | TRBD2 | TRBV29-1 | SVGASGFTDTQY
TRBJ1-1 | NA | NA | TRBV5-1 | ASSLYPNSPNTEAF
TRBJ2-1 | NA | NA | TRBV18 | ASSPQSEVPYNEQF
TRBJ2-3 | NA | NA | TRBV14 | ASSPENRGLSDTQY
TRBJ2-3 | NA | NA | TRBV7-3 | ASSPAGGAYGPDTQY
TRBJ2-7 | NA | NA | TRBV7-9 | ASSRDNSYEQY
TRBJ2-2 | NA | TRBD2 | TRBV10-3 | AISLAGGDTGELF
TRBJ1-2 | NA | NA | TRBV10-3 | AISAAGRNGYT
TRBJ2-1 | NA | TRBD2 | TRBV2 | ASAGTSPNEQF
TRBJ1-1 | NA | NA | TRBV6-4 | ASKLQMNTEAF
TRBJ1-5 | NA | NA | TRBV29-1 | SVVELGDSNQPQH
TRBJ2-1 | NA | TRBD2 | TRBV4-3 | ASSQDVLAGGRYNEQF
TRBJ2-5 | NA | NA | TRBV7-3 | ASSLTGEVETQY
TRBJ1-4 | NA | NA | TRBV14 | ASSQATGIELF
TRBJ2-3 | NA | TRBD2 | TRBV11-2 | ASSLRGASVTSGTDTQY
TRBJ1-6 | NA | NA | TRBV19 | ASSIPQDRRWTYNSPLH
TRBJ2-3 | NA | TRBD1 | TRBV5-1 | ASSLGTGGRPTDTQY
TRBJ2-3 | once | TRBD2 | TRBV7-2 | ASSSTRTSGGADTQY